This T cell receptor beta chain was found in a study of cytomegalovirus exposure and HLA in healthy donors. Overall study results and limits: The only immune exposure information that was available was CMV serostatus. In vitro work confirmed that a few CMV-associated chains recognize CMV antigens. Most of the TCR beta V segments (in an earlier analysis) were productive either about 87% or about 30% of the time.

Turning to this clone: Its antigen remains unknown.

The study ran its PCR with 60 Vbeta and 13 Jbeta primers. Authors' methods: A later analysis tallied roughly 77 million unique TCR beta chains, about 11 million of them shared. Some clones are missing from TCRdb's copy, which holds only in-frame ones; the method was immunoSEQ multiplex PCR. V and J calls and clone size are those listed in that table; D and trimming were worked out from the DNA. Its listing shows under 200,000 clones. From germline, CDR1 is KGHSH and CDR2 LQKENI. The CDR3 totals 16 residues. J was trimmed by 8 bases and V by 0 bases; bases with no gene match: 10. The chain has TRBV18 and TRBJ1-2; the match to TRBD1 covers 9 bases. The specimen was PBMCs. The clonotype comes from a young man in good health and CMV-seronegative. Here the CDR3 reads CASSPPGQGTFDGYTF. CDR3 coding DNA: TGTGCCAGCTCACCACCAGGACAGGGGACTTTCGACGGCTACACCTTC.